The 10 T cell receptor beta chains below come from one sample, sequenced in a study of cytomegalovirus exposure and HLA in healthy donors. The PCR was carried out with 60 Vbeta primers and 13 Jbeta primers. Generated by immunoSEQ multiplex PCR, the TCRdb table keeps only in-frame clones and is missing some. This table has 100,000 to 150,000 clones, 60% to 85% appearing once. Sequencing input: PBMCs. The receptors come from a man between 25 and 39 years old in good health and CMV-seronegative.

This clone is a singleton in its sample. This chain joins TRBV25-1 and TRBJ2-7; TRBD1 agrees at 8 bases. Germline V gives CDR1 MGHDK, CDR2 SYGVNS. V lost 7 bases and J lost 0; bases outside the gene matches: 8. The CDR3 loop spans 15 amino acids. CDR3 residues: CASTQSGQGSYEQYF. DNA of the CDR3: TGTGCCAGCACTCAATCAGGACAGGGCTCCTACGAGCAGTACTTC.

V is TRBV4-3 and J is TRBJ2-2, with TRBD2 as a possible D gene (6 bases). Germline V gene data show CDR1 as LGHNA and CDR2 as YSLEER. This CDR3 is built from 16 residues. V was trimmed by 1 base and J by 6 bases, leaving 15 bases between them. The CDR3 loop is CASSQVGGAGAGELFF. CDR3 sequence (DNA): TGCGCCAGCAGCCAAGTAGGAGGGGCCGGAGCCGGGGAGCTGTTTTTT.

The chain carries TRBV4-1 and TRBJ2-1; the match to TRBD2 covers 9 bases. The trim removed 0 bases at V and 6 bases at J, leaving 0 bases unmatched. The germline V gene encodes CDR1 MGHRA and CDR2 YSYEKL. The CDR3 contains 14 residues. The CDR3 sequence is CASSQERGGNEQFF. The CDR3 bases are TGCGCCAGCAGCCAAGAGCGGGGGGGCAATGAGCAGTTCTTC.

CDR3 residues: CASRRTGGEKLFF. The DNA of the CDR3 is TGTGCCAGCAGACGGACAGGGGGCGAAAAACTGTTTTTT. The chain joins TRBV6-1 to TRBJ1-4; 11 bases are a match to TRBD1. This CDR3 is built from 13 residues. The germline CDR1 and CDR2 sequences are MNHNS and SASEGT. With 6 bases clipped from V and 8 bases from J, the junction kept 2 bases outside the gene matches.

The rearrangement links TRBV7-9 to TRBJ1-2; D is unresolved. Deletions cut 3 bases from V and 0 bases from J, with 11 bases between. Germline CDR1 reads SEHNR; CDR2 reads FQNEAQ (reference sequence). The CDR3 loop spans 15 amino acids. CDR3 amino acids: CASSLRTEANYGYTF. DNA for the CDR3: TGTGCCAGCAGCTTGAGAACAGAAGCTAACTATGGCTACACCTTC.

The rearrangement joins TRBV7-2 to TRBJ1-6; D possibly corresponds to TRBD1 (5 bases). V was clipped by 5 bases and J by 5 bases, with 10 bases between them. The CDR3 loop spans 14 amino acids. CDR1 SGHTA and CDR2 FQGNSA come from the germline V gene. In DNA, the CDR3 is TGTGCCAGCAGCCAGACAGCAAATAATTCACCCCTCCACTTT. Translated: CASSQTANNSPLHF.

CDR3 protein: CAWGGSTYGYTF. The CDR3 nucleotides read TGTGCCTGGGGCGGATCAACCTATGGCTACACCTTC. This sequence joins TRBV30 and TRBJ1-2; D is unclear. This CDR3 spans 12 amino acids. The germline V gene has CDR1 GTSNPN and CDR2 SVGIG (reference sequence). V was trimmed by 5 bases and J by 4 bases, leaving 11 bases between them. Full variable domain (remainder filled in from reference TRBV30 and TRBJ1-2): SQTIHQWPATLVQPVGSPLSLECTVEGTSNPNLYWYRQAAGRGLQLLFYSVGIGQISSEVPQNLSASRPQDRQFILSSKKLLLSDSGFYLCAWGGSTYGYTFGSGTRLTVV.

The chain couples TRBV9 to TRBJ2-7; D not certain. The CDR3 length is 13 residues. Trimming pared 1 base from V and 3 bases from J, leaving 8 bases between. The V gene's germline CDR1 is SGDLS and CDR2 YYNGEE. CDR3 bases: TGTGCCAGCAGCGTACAAGCAAACTACGAGCAGTACTTC. Amino acid sequence: CASSVQANYEQYF.

The chain uses TRBV7-9 and TRBJ2-1; 9 bases are a match to TRBD2. CDR1 is SEHNR, CDR2 FQNEAQ, per germline (reference sequence). CDR3 length: 15 residues. The V segment lost 5 bases and the J segment 5 bases; nucleotides outside the gene matches: 7. CDR3 region: CASSQWTSVDNEQFF. For the CDR3, the DNA is TGTGCCAGCAGCCAATGGACTAGCGTAGACAATGAGCAGTTCTTC.

V and J are TRBV2 and TRBJ2-5, with TRBD2 identical over 9 bases. Germline V lookup: CDR1 SNHLY, CDR2 FYNNEI. The ends lost 5 bases at V and 2 bases at J; junction bases unmatched: 6. The CDR3 has 15 residues. The CDR3 DNA reads as TGTGCCAGCAGTCGGGGCGGGGGGGCACAAGAGACCCAGTACTTC. It specifies CASSRGGGAQETQYF.